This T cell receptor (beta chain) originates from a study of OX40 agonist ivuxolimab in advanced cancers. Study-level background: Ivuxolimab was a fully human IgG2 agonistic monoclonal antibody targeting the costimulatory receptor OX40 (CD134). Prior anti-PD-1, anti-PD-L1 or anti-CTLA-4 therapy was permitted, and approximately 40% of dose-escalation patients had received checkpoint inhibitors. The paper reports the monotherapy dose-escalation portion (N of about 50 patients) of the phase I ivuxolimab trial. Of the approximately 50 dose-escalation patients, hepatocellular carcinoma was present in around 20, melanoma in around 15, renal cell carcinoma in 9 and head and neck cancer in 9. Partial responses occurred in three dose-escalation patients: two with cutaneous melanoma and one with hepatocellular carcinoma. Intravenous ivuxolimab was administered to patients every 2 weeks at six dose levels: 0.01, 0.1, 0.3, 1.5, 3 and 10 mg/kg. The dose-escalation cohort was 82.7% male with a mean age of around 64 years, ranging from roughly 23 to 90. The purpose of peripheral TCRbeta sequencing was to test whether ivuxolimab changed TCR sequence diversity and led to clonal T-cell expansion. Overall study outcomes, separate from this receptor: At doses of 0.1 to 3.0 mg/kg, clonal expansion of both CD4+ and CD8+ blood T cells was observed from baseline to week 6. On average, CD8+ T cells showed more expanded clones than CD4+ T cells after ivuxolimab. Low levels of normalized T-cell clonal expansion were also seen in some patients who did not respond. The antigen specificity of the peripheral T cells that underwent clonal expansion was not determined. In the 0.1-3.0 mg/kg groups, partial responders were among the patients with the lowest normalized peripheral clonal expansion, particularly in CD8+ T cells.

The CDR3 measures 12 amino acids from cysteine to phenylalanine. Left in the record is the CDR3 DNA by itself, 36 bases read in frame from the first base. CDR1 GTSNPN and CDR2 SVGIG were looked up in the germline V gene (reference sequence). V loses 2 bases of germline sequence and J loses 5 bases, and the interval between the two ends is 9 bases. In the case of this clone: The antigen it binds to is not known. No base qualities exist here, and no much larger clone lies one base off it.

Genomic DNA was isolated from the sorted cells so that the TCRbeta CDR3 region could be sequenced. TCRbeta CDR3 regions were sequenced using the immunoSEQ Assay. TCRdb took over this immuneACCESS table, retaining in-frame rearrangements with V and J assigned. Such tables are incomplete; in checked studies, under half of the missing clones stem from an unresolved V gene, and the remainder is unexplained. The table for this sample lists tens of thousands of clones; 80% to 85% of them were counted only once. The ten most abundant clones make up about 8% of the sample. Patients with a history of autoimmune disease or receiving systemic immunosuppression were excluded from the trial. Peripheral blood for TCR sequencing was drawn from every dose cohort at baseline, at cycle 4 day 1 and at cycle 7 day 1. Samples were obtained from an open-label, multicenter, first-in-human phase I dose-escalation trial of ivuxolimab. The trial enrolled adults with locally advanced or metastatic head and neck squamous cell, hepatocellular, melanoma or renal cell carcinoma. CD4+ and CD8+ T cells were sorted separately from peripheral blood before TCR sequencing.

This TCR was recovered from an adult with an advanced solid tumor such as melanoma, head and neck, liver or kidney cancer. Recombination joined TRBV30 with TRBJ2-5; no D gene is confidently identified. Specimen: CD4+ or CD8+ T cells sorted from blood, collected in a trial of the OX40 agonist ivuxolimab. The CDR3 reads CAWSLYGETQYF. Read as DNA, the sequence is TGTGCCTGGAGTCTTTACGGGGAGACCCAGTACTTC.